This TCR beta chain emerged from a study of T cell responses to AZD1222 COVID-19 vaccine. The table came from immunoSEQ multiplex PCR; TCRdb's copy has only in-frame clones and leaves some out. The sample carries approximately 99,000 clones, roughly 85% recorded once. Germline V gives CDR1 MNHEY, CDR2 SMNVEV (reference sequence). There are 17 residues in the CDR3. V was shortened by 8 bases and J by 3 bases, with 23 bases between the two germline ends. The source was peripheral blood, collected on day 0 of AZD1222 vaccination. This TCR was recovered from an adult in good health. The genes are TRBV27 and TRBJ2-1; D gene unclear. This CDR3 reads CASALLRTYTHYNEQFF. The CDR3 coding sequence is TGTGCCAGCGCACTACTAAGGACCTACACCCACTACAATGAGCAGTTCTTC.